The entry below describes one T cell receptor beta chain. What it recognizes is unknown. The diagnostic workup employed clinical symptoms, serum thyroxine, TRAb, thyroid ultrasound and orbital computed tomography. The authors used Ficoll-Paque density gradient centrifugation to separate PBMCs. The input was more than 7.5 ml of fresh peripheral blood. The ends were cut back, 4 bases at V and 0 bases at J, with 6 bases in the middle. This CDR3 spans 13 amino acids. Germline-derived CDR1 and CDR2 are SQVTM and ANQGSEA. RNA served as the template for amplifying TCR beta CDR3 regions. Second-round multiplex PCR came after first-round RT-PCR with HTBI primers. TCRdb used MiXCR to reprocess the multiplex PCR reads, holding one entry per CDR3 protein. The sample yields under 350,000 distinct CDR3 sequences, 15% to 20% seen once. This entry comes from a study of Graves' ophthalmopathy and Graves' hyperthyroidism. Whole-study results and caveats: Forecasting of ophthalmopathy progression by the model achieved approximately 70% sensitivity and more than 72% specificity. Most expanded clonotypes from thyroid (those above 0.001 frequency) were also found in blood.

Material: peripheral blood. The chain combines TRBV29-1 with TRBJ2-2; no clear D gene. The source is an adult man with Graves' ophthalmopathy. The CDR3, as DNA: TGCAGCGTTGTATGGGCGAACACCGGGGAGCTGTTTTTT. Its protein product is CSVVWANTGELFF.